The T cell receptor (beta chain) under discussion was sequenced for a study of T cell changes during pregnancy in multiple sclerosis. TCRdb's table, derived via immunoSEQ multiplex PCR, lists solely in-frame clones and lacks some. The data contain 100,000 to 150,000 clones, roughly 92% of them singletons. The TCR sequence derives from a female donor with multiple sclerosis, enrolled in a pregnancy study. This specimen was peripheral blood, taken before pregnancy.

The CDR3 here is CASSPLFITGNEVDTEAFF. For the CDR3, the DNA is TGTGCCAGCTCACCACTTTTTATCACCGGGAATGAAGTCGACACTGAAGCTTTCTTT. This chain uses TRBV18 with TRBJ1-1; D uncertain. Germline V gives CDR1 KGHSH, CDR2 LQKENI. The germline V and J ends were trimmed by 1 base and 3 bases, with 24 bases remaining between them. This CDR3 contains 19 residues.